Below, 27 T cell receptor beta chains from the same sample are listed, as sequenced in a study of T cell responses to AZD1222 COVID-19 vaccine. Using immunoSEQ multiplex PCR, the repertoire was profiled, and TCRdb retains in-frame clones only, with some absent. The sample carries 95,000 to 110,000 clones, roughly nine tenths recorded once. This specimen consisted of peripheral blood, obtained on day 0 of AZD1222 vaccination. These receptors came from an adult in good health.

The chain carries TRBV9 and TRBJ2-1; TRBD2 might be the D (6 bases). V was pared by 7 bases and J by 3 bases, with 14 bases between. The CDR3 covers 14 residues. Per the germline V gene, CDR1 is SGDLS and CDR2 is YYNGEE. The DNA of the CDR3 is TGTGCCAGCGGGAAGACTAGTCTCTACAATGAGCAGTTCTTC. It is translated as CASGKTSLYNEQFF.

CDR3 DNA: TGCGCCAGGGGGTTACTCTGGGGGGCTTTCCAAGAGACCCAGTACTTC. The encoded protein is CARGLLWGAFQETQYF. V is TRBV4-3 and J is TRBJ2-5; tentatively, D is TRBD1 or TRBD2 (6 bases each). V was clipped by 9 bases and J by 1 base, with 21 bases between them. The CDR3 is 16 residues long. The germline CDR1 and CDR2 sequences are LGHNA and YSLEER.

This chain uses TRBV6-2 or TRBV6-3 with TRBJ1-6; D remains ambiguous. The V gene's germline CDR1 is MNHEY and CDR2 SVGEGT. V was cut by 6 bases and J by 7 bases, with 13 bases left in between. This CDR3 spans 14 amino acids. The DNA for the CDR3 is TGTGCCAGCAGCCACGGGGTTCGCAATTCACCCCTCCACTTT. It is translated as CASSHGVRNSPLHF.

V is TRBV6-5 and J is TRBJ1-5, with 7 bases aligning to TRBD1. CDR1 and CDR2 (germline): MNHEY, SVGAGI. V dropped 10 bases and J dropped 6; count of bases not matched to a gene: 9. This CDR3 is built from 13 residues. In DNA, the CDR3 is TGTGCCACCGGGGGAGGGGGCAGTCAGCCCCAGCATTTT. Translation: CATGGGGSQPQHF.

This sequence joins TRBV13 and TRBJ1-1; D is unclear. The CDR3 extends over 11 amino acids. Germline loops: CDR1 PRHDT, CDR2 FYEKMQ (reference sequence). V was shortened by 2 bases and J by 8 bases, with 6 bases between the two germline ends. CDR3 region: CASSLSTEAFF. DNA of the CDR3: TGTGCCAGCAGCTTATCAACCGAAGCTTTCTTT. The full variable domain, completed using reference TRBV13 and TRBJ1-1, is AAGVIQSPRHLIKEKRETATLKCYPIPRHDTVYWYQQGPGQDPQFLISFYEKMQSDKGSIPDRFSAQQFSDYHSELNMSSLELGDSALYFCASSLSTEAFFGQGTRLTVV.

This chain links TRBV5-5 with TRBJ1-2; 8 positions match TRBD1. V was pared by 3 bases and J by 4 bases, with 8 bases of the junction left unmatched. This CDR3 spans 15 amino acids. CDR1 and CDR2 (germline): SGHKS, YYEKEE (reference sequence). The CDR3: CASSSAGQAIYGYTF. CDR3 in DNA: TGTGCCAGCAGCTCTGCGGGACAGGCGATCTATGGCTACACCTTC.

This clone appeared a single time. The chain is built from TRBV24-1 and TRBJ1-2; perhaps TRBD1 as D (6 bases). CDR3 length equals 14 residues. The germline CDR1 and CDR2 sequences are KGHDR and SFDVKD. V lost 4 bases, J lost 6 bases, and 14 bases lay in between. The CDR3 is CATSDGDKPDGYTF. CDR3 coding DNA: TGTGCCACCAGTGACGGGGACAAGCCAGATGGCTACACCTTC.

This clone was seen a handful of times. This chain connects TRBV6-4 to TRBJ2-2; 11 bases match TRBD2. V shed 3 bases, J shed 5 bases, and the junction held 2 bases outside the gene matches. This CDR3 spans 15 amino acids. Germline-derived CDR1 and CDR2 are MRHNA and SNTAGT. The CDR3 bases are TGTGCCAGCAGTGAACTAGCGGGAGAGACCGGGGAGCTGTTTTTT. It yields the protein CASSELAGETGELFF.

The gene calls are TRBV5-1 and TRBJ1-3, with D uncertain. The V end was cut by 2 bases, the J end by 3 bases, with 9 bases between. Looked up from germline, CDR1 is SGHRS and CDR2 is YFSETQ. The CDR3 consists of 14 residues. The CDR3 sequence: CASSLTGYGNTIYF. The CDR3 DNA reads TGCGCCAGCAGCTTAACGGGATATGGAAACACCATATATTTT. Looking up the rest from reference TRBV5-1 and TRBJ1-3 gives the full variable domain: KAGVTQTPRYLIKTRGQQVTLSCSPISGHRSVSWYQQTPGQGLQFLFEYFSETQRNKGNFPGRFSGRQFSNSRSEMNVSTLELGDSALYLCASSLTGYGNTIYFGEGSWLTVV.

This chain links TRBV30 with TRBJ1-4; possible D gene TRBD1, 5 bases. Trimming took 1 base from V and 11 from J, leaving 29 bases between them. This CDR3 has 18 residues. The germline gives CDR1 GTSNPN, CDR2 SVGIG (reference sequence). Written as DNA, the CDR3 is TGTGCCTGGAGTGGGGGGTCCAAGGGAGGATTACTGAGGGGTAAACTGTTTTTT. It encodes CAWSGGSKGGLLRGKLFF.

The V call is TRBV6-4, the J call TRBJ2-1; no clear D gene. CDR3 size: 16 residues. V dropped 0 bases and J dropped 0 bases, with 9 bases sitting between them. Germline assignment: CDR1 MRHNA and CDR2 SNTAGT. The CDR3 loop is CASSDSAVISYNEQFF. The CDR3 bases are TGTGCCAGCAGTGACTCGGCAGTAATCTCCTACAATGAGCAGTTCTTC.

CDR3 sequence reads: CASSFGDTNEKLFF. Written as DNA, the CDR3 is TGTGCCAGCAGCTTTGGTGACACCAATGAAAAACTGTTTTTT. The V and J genes are TRBV7-9 and TRBJ1-4; D gene unclear. CDR1 is SEHNR, CDR2 FQNEAQ, per germline (reference sequence). The CDR3 totals 14 residues. Trimming stripped 3 bases from V and 5 bases from J, with 10 bases between. Combining the CDR3 with reference TRBV7-9 and TRBJ1-4 gives the whole variable domain DTGVSQNPRHKITKRGQNVTFRCDPISEHNRLYWYRQTLGQGPEFLTYFQNEAQLEKSRLLSDRFSAERPKGSFSTLEIQRTEQGDSAMYLCASSFGDTNEKLFFGSGTQLSVL.

The CDR3 DNA reads as TGTGCCACCAGCAGAGACAGAAGAGAGACCCAGTACTTC. It is translated as CATSRDRRETQYF. The chain has TRBV15 and TRBJ2-5; D unclear. The germline CDR1 and CDR2 sequences are LNHNV and YYDKDF (reference sequence). V was shortened by 0 bases and J by 4 bases, with 6 bases between the two germline ends. This CDR3 has 13 residues.

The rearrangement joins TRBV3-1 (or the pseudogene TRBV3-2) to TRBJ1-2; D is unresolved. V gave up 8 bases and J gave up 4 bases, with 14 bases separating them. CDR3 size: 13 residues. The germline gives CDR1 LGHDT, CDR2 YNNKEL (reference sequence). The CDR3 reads CASGVSGVYGYTF. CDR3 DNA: TGTGCCAGCGGTGTGAGTGGGGTCTATGGCTACACCTTC.

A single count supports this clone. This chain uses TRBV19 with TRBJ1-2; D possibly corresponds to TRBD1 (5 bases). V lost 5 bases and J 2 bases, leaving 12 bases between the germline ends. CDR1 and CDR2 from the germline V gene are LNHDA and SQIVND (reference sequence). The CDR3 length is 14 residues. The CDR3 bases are TGTGCCAGTAGTTCAGGGTCTACGAACTATGGCTACACCTTC. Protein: CASSSGSTNYGYTF.

The CDR3 protein is CASSQDLAGGPDTQYF. The CDR3 nucleotides are TGCGCCAGCAGCCAAGATCTAGCGGGGGGGCCAGATACGCAGTATTTT. The rearrangement links TRBV4-3 to TRBJ2-3; 12 bases line up with TRBD2. There are 16 residues in the CDR3. The junction had 2 bases not matched to a gene; V was cut back by 0 bases and J by 4 bases. CDR1 is LGHNA, CDR2 YSLEER, per germline.

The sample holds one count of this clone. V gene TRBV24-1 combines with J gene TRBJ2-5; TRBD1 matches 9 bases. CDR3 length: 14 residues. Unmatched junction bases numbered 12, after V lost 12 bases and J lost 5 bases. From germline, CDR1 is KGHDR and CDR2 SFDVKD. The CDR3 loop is CAANPGQGTETQYF. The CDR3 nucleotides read TGTGCCGCTAATCCGGGACAGGGAACCGAGACCCAGTACTTC.

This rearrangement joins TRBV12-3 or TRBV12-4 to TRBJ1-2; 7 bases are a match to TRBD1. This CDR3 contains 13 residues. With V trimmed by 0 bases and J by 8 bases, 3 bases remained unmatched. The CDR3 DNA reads TGTGCCAGCAGTTTAGCAGGGGGCGCGGGCTACACCTTC. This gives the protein CASSLAGGAGYTF.

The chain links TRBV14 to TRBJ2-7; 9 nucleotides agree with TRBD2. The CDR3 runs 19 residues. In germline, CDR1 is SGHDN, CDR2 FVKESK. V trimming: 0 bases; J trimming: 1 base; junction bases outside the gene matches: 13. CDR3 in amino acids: CASSQDSSLAGYKSYEQYF. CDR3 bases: TGTGCCAGCAGCCAAGATTCATCCCTAGCGGGATATAAATCCTACGAGCAGTACTTC. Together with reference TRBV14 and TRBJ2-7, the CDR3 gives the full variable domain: EAGVTQFPSHSVIEKGQTVTLRCDPISGHDNLYWYRRVMGKEIKFLLHFVKESKQDESGMPNNRFLAERTGGTYSTLKVQPAELEDSGVYFCASSQDSSLAGYKSYEQYFGPGTRLTVT.

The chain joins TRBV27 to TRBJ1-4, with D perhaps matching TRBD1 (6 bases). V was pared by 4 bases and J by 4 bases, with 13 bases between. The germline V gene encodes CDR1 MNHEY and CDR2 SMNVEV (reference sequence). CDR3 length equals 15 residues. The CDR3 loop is CASSSNRDFNEKLFF. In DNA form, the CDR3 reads TGTGCCAGCAGTTCAAACAGGGACTTTAATGAAAAACTGTTTTTT.

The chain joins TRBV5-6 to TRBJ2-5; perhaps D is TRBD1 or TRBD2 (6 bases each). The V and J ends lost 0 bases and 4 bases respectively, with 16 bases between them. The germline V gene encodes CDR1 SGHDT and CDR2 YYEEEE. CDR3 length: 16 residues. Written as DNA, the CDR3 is TGTGCCAGCAGCTTGGAAGGGGGGTACCTCCCAGAGACCCAGTACTTC. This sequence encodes CASSLEGGYLPETQYF.

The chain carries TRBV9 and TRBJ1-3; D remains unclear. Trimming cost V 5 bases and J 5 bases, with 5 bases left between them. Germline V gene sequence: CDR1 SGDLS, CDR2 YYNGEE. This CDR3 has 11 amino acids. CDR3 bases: TGTGCCAGCAGAGGAAGAAACACCATATATTTT. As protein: CASRGRNTIYF.

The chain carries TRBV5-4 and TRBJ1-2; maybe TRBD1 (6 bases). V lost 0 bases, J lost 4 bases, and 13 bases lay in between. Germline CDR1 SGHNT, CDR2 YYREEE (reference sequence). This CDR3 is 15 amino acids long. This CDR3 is CASSLAAQGIYGYTF. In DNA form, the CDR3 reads TGTGCCAGCAGCTTGGCCGCGCAGGGGATCTATGGCTACACCTTC.

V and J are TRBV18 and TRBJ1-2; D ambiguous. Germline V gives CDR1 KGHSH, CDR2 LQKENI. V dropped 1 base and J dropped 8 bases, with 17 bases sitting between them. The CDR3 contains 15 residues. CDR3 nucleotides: TGTGCCAGCTCACCACGTGAGGGCCCAGCATGGGGCTACACCTTC. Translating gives CASSPREGPAWGYTF. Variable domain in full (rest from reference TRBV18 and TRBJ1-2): NAGVMQNPRHLVRRRGQEARLRCSPMKGHSHVYWYRQLPEEGLKFMVYLQKENIIDESGMPKERFSAEFPKEGPSILRIQQVVRGDSAAYFCASSPREGPAWGYTFGSGTRLTVV.

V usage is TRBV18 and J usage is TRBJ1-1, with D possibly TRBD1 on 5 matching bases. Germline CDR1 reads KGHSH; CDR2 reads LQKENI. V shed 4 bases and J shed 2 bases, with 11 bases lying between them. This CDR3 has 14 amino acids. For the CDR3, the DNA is TGTGCCAGCTCACAGGGACGGGAAAACACTGAAGCTTTCTTT. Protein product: CASSQGRENTEAFF.

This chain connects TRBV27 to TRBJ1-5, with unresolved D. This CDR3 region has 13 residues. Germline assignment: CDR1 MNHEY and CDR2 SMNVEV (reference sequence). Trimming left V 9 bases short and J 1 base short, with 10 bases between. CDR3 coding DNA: TGTGCCAGTATTGGGTGGAGCAATCAGCCCCAGCATTTT. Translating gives CASIGWSNQPQHF.

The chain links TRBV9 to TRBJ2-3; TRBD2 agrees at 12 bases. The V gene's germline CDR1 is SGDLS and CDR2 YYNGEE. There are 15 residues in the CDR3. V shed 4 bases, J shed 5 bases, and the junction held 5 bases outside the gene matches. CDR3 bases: TGTGCCAGCAGCCCCCAGGGACTAGCGGGAGATACGCAGTATTTT. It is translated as CASSPQGLAGDTQYF.